Below, 22 T cell receptor beta chains from the same sample are listed, as sequenced in a study of shared clonotypes between healthy human individuals. Clones were read by immunoSEQ multiplex PCR, and TCRdb kept only the in-frame ones, dropping some. This table has approximately 500,000 clones, over 75% appearing once. The source material was PBMCs. These receptors were collected from a middle-aged woman in good health. Some clones in this sample may be carry-over from other donors' samples.

CDR3 amino acids: CASRTFSGGYYEQYF. CDR3 coding DNA: TGTGCCAGCAGGACTTTTTCGGGAGGGTACTACGAGCAGTACTTC. The V gene is TRBV27, the J gene TRBJ2-7; 8 bases map to TRBD2. Trimming removed 6 bases from V and 3 bases from J; junction bases left unmatched: 10. This CDR3 region has 15 residues. Looked up from germline, CDR1 is MNHEY and CDR2 is SMNVEV (reference sequence).

There are many counts of this clone. The chain combines TRBV6-6 with TRBJ2-5; D ambiguous. The DNA end lines up better with TRBJ2-7; the J call may be wrong. From germline, CDR1 is MNHNY and CDR2 SVGAGI (reference sequence). The CDR3 runs 13 residues. This CDR3 is CASSLSTNYEQYF. CDR3 bases: TGTGCCAGCAGTTTGTCAACCAACTACGAGCAGTACTTC.

This clone was observed a single time. This sequence joins TRBV5-1 and TRBJ2-1; 14 nucleotides align to TRBD2. J gave up 6 bases and V 5 bases, and 4 bases lay outside the gene matches. Germline-derived CDR1 and CDR2 are SGHRS and YFSETQ. The CDR3 length is 15 residues. The CDR3 DNA follows: TGCGCCAGCAGACCCGGACTAGCGGGAGGCAATGAGCAGTTCTTC. The encoded protein is CASRPGLAGGNEQFF.

The chain recombines TRBV28 with TRBJ2-7; 10 bases line up with TRBD1. CDR3 size: 15 residues. Germline assignment: CDR1 MDHEN and CDR2 SYDVKM. Trimming at V came to 2 bases and at J to 7 bases, leaving 8 bases not matched to a gene. CDR3 bases: TGTGCCAGCAGTTTAACCGACAGGGGGCTGGGGGAGCAGTACTTC. Translated, it gives CASSLTDRGLGEQYF.

This sequence joins TRBV7-3 and TRBJ2-7, with a weak D call TRBD1 (5 bases). The germline gives CDR1 SGHTA, CDR2 FQGTGA. V was clipped by 7 bases and J by 3 bases, with 40 bases between them. The CDR3 runs to 22 residues. The CDR3 reads CASNLRAAKPTPRHFTNYEQYF. The CDR3 DNA reads TGTGCCAGCAACCTCAGGGCAGCCAAACCCACTCCACGTCATTTTACAAACTACGAGCAGTACTTC.

The V and J genes are TRBV30 and TRBJ2-7; D tentatively reads TRBD1 or TRBD2 (5 bases each). The germline gives CDR1 GTSNPN, CDR2 SVGIG (reference sequence). Trimming stripped 3 bases from V and 0 bases from J, with 15 bases between. This CDR3 region has 15 residues. DNA of the CDR3: TGTGCCTGGAGGGGTGGGACGGGGATCTCCTACGAGCAGTACTTC. Translation: CAWRGGTGISYEQYF.

To note about this clone: One base separates it from a far larger clone, so it is likely a read error. The genes are TRBV27 and TRBJ1-1, with D perhaps TRBD1 (5 bases). The germline CDR1 and CDR2 sequences are MNHEY and SMNVEV (reference sequence). The CDR3 loop spans 14 amino acids. The V end was cut by 2 bases, the J end by 5 bases, with 12 bases between. CDR3 protein: CASSLVQGGTEAFF. The CDR3 coding sequence is TGTGCCAGCAGTTTAGTCCAGGGAGGGACTGAAGCTTTCTTT.

The chain uses TRBV27 and TRBJ2-3, with 10 bases identical to TRBD2. Germline lookup yields CDR1 MNHEY and CDR2 SMNVEV (reference sequence). The CDR3 runs 15 residues. The trim removed 5 bases at V and 2 bases at J, leaving 4 bases unmatched. The CDR3 nucleotides are TGTGCCAGCAGTCTAAGCGGGAGGGCCACAGATACGCAGTATTTT. Protein product: CASSLSGRATDTQYF.

V usage is TRBV27 and J usage is TRBJ1-5; D is perhaps TRBD1 (5 bases). This CDR3 spans 14 amino acids. The V gene's germline CDR1 is MNHEY and CDR2 SMNVEV (reference sequence). V was cut by 6 bases and J by 3 bases, with 12 bases left in between. CDR3 nucleotides: TGTGCCAGCAGGGTGACAGACCCCAATCAGCCCCAGCATTTT. Its protein product is CASRVTDPNQPQHF.

Points on this clone: A read error is the likely source, as a far larger clone sits one nucleotide away. The chain uses TRBV30 and TRBJ1-5, with 7 bases lining up with TRBD1. Germline-derived CDR1 and CDR2 are GTSNPN and SVGIG (reference sequence). This CDR3 has 15 amino acids. DNA for the CDR3: TGTGCCTGGAGCCTTCGGACAGGAGGCAATCAGCCCCAGCGTTTT. As protein: CAWSLRTGGNQPQRF.

J is TRBJ2-2 and V is TRBV18, with D possibly matching TRBD1 (6 bases). V lost 11 bases to trimming and J lost 6 bases, with 22 bases between them. The CDR3 contains 15 residues. Per germline, CDR1 KGHSH and CDR2 LQKENI. The CDR3 coding sequence is TGTGCCTCCACACCATTGCCAGGGGCGGCCGGGGAGCTGTTTTTT. Its protein is CASTPLPGAAGELFF.

The chain couples TRBV29-1 to TRBJ2-7; maybe TRBD2 (5 bases). The CDR3 contains 13 residues. Germline CDR1 reads SQVTM; CDR2 reads ANQGSEA. V lost 8 bases and J lost 2, with 16 bases in between. The CDR3 spells CSYTRGNPYEQYF. CDR3 nucleotide sequence: TGCAGCTATACTCGGGGTAACCCCTACGAGCAGTACTTC.

This rearrangement joins TRBV19 to TRBJ1-4; D unclear. V shed 2 bases and J shed 8 bases, with 9 bases lying between them. The CDR3 runs to 13 residues. CDR1 is LNHDA and CDR2 is SQIVND in the germline V gene (reference sequence). CDR3 protein: CASSIRDPEKLFF. CDR3 DNA sequence: TGTGCCAGTAGTATAAGGGATCCGGAAAAACTGTTTTTT.

This chain uses TRBV4-3 with TRBJ2-5; tentatively, D is TRBD1 (5 bases). The CDR3 spans 13 residues. V lost 0 bases, J lost 3 bases, and 5 bases lay in between. Germline values: CDR1 LGHNA, CDR2 YSLEER. CDR3 DNA sequence: TGCGCCAGCAGCCAAGACAGGGAAGAGACCCAGTACTTC. The encoded protein is CASSQDREETQYF.

With respect to this clone: Other DNA sequences within the sample encode an identical CDR3. V usage is TRBV5-1 and J usage is TRBJ2-5; D remains unclear. The CDR3 covers 11 residues. Germline-derived CDR1 and CDR2 are SGHRS and YFSETQ. V lost 2 bases to trimming and J lost 5 bases, with 4 bases between them. The CDR3: CASSLRETQYF. Here the CDR3 DNA reads TGCGCCAGCAGCTTACGGGAGACCCAGTACTTC.

The rearrangement links TRBV2 to TRBJ1-1, with 8 bases matching TRBD1. The germline CDR1 and CDR2 sequences are SNHLY and FYNNEI. The V and J ends lost 2 bases and 1 base, in that order; junction bases with no gene match: 3. The CDR3 is 15 residues long. The CDR3 DNA follows: TGTGCCAGCAGTGAACAGGGGGCAGGGAACACTGAAGCTTTCTTT. Protein: CASSEQGAGNTEAFF.

The rearrangement joins TRBV5-1 to TRBJ2-1; 9 positions agree with TRBD2. Trimming took 0 bases from V and 2 from J; bases not matched to a gene: 3. The CDR3 covers 16 residues. CDR1 is SGHRS and CDR2 is YFSETQ in the germline V gene. CDR3 in DNA: TGCGCCAGCAGCTTGGGACTAGCGGACCCCTACAATGAGCAGTTCTTC. Encoded protein: CASSLGLADPYNEQFF.

The CDR3 loop is CASLGLASTDTQYF. The CDR3 DNA reads as TGTGCCAGTCTCGGACTAGCGAGCACAGATACGCAGTATTTT. V is TRBV7-9 and J is TRBJ2-3; 9 bases align to TRBD2. V was pared by 9 bases and J by 0 bases, with 4 bases of the junction left unmatched. Per the germline V gene, CDR1 is SEHNR and CDR2 is FQNEAQ (reference sequence). CDR3 size: 14 residues.

The gene calls are TRBV27 and TRBJ2-5; D unclear. The germline gives CDR1 MNHEY, CDR2 SMNVEV (reference sequence). This CDR3 has 14 residues. Between the trimmed V and J ends, which lost 4 bases and 0 bases, there was a span of 9 bases. The CDR3 DNA is TGTGCCAGCAGTTCTGCTACCCACCAAGAGACCCAGTACTTC. Protein sequence: CASSSATHQETQYF.

On this clone: A much larger clone lies one base from this, so it may be a read error. The chain uses TRBV7-2 and TRBJ2-5; D not resolved. Germline values: CDR1 SGHTA, CDR2 FQGNSA. CDR3 length equals 11 residues. This CDR3 is CASSLQGTQYF. In DNA, the CDR3 is TGTGCCAGCAGCTTACAAGGGACCCAGTACTTC. Complete variable domain (other parts from reference TRBV7-2 and TRBJ2-5): GAGVSQSPSNKVTEKGKDVELRCDPISGHTALYWYRQSLGQGLEFLIYFQGNSAPDKSGLPSDRFSAERTGGSVSTLTIQRTQQEDSAVYLCASSLQGTQYFGPGTRLLVL.

V gene TRBV27 combines with J gene TRBJ2-7, with a weak D call TRBD1 (6 bases). The ends were cut back, 3 bases at V and 6 bases at J, with 12 bases in the middle. Germline V gives CDR1 MNHEY, CDR2 SMNVEV (reference sequence). The CDR3 extends over 13 amino acids. CDR3 bases: TGTGCCAGCAGTTTCCCACAGGGCGGCGAGCAGTACTTC. It encodes CASSFPQGGEQYF.

The chain combines TRBV9 with TRBJ1-2; weak D call: TRBD1 (6 bases). Germline CDR1 reads SGDLS; CDR2 reads YYNGEE. This CDR3 has 14 residues. V lost 3 bases and J 2 bases, leaving 11 bases between the germline ends. CDR3 in amino acids: CASSAHQGNYGYTF. The CDR3 coding sequence is TGTGCCAGCAGCGCGCACCAGGGGAACTATGGCTACACCTTC. The whole variable domain, filled in from reference TRBV9 and TRBJ1-2, reads DSGVTQTPKHLITATGQRVTLRCSPRSGDLSVYWYQQSLDQGLQFLIQYYNGEERAKGNILERFSAQQFPDLHSELNLSSLELGDSALYFCASSAHQGNYGYTFGSGTRLTVV.